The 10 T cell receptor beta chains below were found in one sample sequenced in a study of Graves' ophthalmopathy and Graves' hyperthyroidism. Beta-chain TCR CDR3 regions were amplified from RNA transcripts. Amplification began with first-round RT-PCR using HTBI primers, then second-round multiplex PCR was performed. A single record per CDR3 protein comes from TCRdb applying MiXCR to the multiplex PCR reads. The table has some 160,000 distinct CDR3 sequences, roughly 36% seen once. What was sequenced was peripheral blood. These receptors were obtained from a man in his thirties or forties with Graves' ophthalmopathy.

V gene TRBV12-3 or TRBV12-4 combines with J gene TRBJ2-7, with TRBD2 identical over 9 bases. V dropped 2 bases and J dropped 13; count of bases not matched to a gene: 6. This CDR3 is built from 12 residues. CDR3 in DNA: TGTGCCAGCAGTTTAAAGGGGACTAGCTTTTACTTC. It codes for CASSLKGTSFYF.

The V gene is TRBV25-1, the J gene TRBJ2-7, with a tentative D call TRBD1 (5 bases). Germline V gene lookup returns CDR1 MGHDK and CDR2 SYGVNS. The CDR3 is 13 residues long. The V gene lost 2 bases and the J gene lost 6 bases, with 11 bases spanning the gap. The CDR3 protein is CASSELDSPEQYF. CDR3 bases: TGTGCCAGCAGTGAACTTGACAGCCCCGAGCAGTACTTC.

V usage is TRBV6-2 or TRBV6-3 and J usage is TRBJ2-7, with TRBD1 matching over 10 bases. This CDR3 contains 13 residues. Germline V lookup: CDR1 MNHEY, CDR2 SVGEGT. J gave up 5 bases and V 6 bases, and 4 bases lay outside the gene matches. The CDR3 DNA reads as TGTGCCAGCAGAGACAGGGGGCTCAACGAGCAGTACTTC. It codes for CASRDRGLNEQYF.

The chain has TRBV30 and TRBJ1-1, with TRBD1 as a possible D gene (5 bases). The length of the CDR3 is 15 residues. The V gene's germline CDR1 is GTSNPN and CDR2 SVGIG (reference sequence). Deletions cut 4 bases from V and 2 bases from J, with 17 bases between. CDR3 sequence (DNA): TGTGCCTGGACCCACCCCTCGAGGGGCAACACTGAAGCTTTCTTT. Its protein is CAWTHPSRGNTEAFF.

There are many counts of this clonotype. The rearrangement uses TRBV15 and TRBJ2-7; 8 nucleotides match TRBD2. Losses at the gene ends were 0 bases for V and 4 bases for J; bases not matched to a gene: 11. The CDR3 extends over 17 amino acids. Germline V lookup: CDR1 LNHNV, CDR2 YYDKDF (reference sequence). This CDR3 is CATSREHLLAGSYEQYF. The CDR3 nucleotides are TGTGCCACCAGCAGAGAACATCTCTTAGCGGGATCATACGAGCAGTACTTC.

CDR3 DNA sequence: TGTGCCTCCGGCAGGGGGCCCCAACAGCCCCAGCATTTT. The encoded protein is CASGRGPQQPQHF. The rearrangement links TRBV12-3 or TRBV12-4 to TRBJ1-5, with TRBD1 matching 8 bases. With V trimmed by 11 bases and J by 7 bases, 10 bases remained unmatched. The CDR3 totals 13 residues.

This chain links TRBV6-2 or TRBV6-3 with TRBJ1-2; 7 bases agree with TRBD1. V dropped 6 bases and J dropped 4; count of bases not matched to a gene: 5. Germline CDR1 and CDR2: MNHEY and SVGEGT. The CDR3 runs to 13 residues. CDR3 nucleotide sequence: TGTGCCAGCAGCTCGACAGGGTCCTATGGCTACACCTTC. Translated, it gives CASSSTGSYGYTF.

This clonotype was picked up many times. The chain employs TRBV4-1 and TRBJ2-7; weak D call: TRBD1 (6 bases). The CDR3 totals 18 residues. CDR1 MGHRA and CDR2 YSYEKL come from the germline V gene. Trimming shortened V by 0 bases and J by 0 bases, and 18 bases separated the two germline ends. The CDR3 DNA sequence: TGCGCCAGCAGCCAAGATCGAGGATTGACAGGATTCTCCTACGAGCAGTACTTC. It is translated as CASSQDRGLTGFSYEQYF.

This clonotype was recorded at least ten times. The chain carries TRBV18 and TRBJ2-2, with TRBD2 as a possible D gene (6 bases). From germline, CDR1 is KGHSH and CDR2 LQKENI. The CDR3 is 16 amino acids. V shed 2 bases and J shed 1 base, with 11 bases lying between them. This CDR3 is CASSPRSGVNTGELFF. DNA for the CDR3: TGTGCCAGCTCACCAAGATCGGGGGTGAACACCGGGGAGCTGTTTTTT.

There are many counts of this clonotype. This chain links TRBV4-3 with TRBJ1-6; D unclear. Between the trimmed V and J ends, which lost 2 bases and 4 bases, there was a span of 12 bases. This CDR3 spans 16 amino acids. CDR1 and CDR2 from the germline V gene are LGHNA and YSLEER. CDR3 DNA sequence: TGCGCCAGCAGCCAACGGCCCCGGCGGTATAATTCACCCCTCCACTTT. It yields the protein CASSQRPRRYNSPLHF.